This T cell receptor (beta chain) stems from a study of shared T cell receptors in the human thymus. The V segment lost 0 bases and the J segment 2 bases; nucleotides outside the gene matches: 3. The CDR3 spans 15 residues. CDR1 is SGHRS and CDR2 is YFSETQ in the germline V gene. Data came from immunoSEQ multiplex PCR; TCRdb stores just in-frame clones and leaves some out. The repertoire holds 700,000 or so clones, with 80% to 90% as singletons. In addition, the sample was reused for a study of human thymus T cells. That report notes: Donors were healthy Finnish infants having corrective surgery for congenital heart defects. Thymic resections from corrective heart surgery supplied the tissue. Repertoires from thymus and blood appeared to show biased V and J gene usage. Related research reported highly overlapping thymic repertoires among unrelated individuals.

The rearrangement uses TRBV5-1 and TRBJ2-7; 9 bases line up with TRBD1. The sequenced sample was thymocytes. The clonotype comes from a girl less than two years old with a congenital heart defect. CDR3 protein: CASSLEGTGPYEQYF. The CDR3 nucleotides read TGCGCCAGCAGCTTGGAAGGGACAGGGCCCTACGAGCAGTACTTC.